The 2 T cell receptor beta chains reported below all come from one sample, sequenced in a study of regulatory T cells in long-lasting Graves disease. Assembly of TCR beta libraries relied on iRepertoire HTBI primers together with Arm-PCR of CDR3 regions. TCRdb re-derived calls from the multiplex PCR reads in MiXCR, one entry per CDR3 protein. Altogether 400,000 to 500,000 distinct CDR3 sequences are present, around 21% being singletons, with the ten largest covering 7% to 10%. Documented time point: persistent/refractory GD, antithyroid drugs over 5 years with positive TRAb. RNA extracted from PBMCs served as the sequencing template. The source was peripheral blood mononuclear cells (PBMCs), collected when the disease was refractory, from a patient treated with antithyroid drugs. The receptors here all came from a female donor with Graves disease.

This chain connects TRBV19 to TRBJ1-2; 7 positions match TRBD1. With 4 bases clipped from V and 4 bases from J, the junction kept 3 bases outside the gene matches. Germline V gene data show CDR1 as LNHDA and CDR2 as SQIVND (reference sequence). The CDR3 consists of 13 residues. CDR3: CASSNTGAYGYTF. The DNA of the CDR3 is TGTGCCAGTAGTAACACAGGGGCCTATGGCTACACCTTC.

This clonotype was detected a few times. This sequence joins TRBV27 and TRBJ2-5; 10 bases match TRBD2. Germline V gives CDR1 MNHEY, CDR2 SMNVEV (reference sequence). V dropped 3 bases and J dropped 5; count of bases not matched to a gene: 6. The CDR3 has 15 amino acids. CDR3 sequence (DNA): TGTGCCAGCAGTTTTACTAGCGGGAAAGGCGAGACCCAGTACTTC. It yields the protein CASSFTSGKGETQYF.